This T cell receptor (beta chain) originates from a study of blood T cell repertoires in COVID-19. Study-wide background: Spain, Italy and the United States supplied samples that represented acute and convalescent COVID-19. Sources were T cells, B-cell-depleted T cells, or PBMCs; the material itself was cDNA or gDNA.

Source study methods: The authors estimated nucleated cell counts from reference gene primer amplification. Assay used: immunoSEQ multiplex PCR; TCRdb lists only in-frame clones, some missing. V, J and clone size reflect that table, while D and trimming were determined from the DNA. The sample lists about 300,000 clones; 65% to 85% were seen once. Trimming left V 0 bases short and J 3 bases short, with 20 bases between. The CDR3 spans 18 residues. Germline CDR1 is SGHNT and CDR2 is YYREEE (reference sequence). V is TRBV5-4 and J is TRBJ2-3; tentative D call: TRBD2 (6 bases). The TCR originated in a woman between 45 and 65 years old with acute or convalescent COVID-19. The sample comprised peripheral blood. This CDR3 reads CASSLGWGIAADTDTQYF. CDR3 nucleotide sequence: TGTGCCAGCAGCTTGGGATGGGGCATAGCGGCTGATACAGATACGCAGTATTTT.